This TCR beta chain was observed in a study of CD8+CD57+ T cells in acquired aplastic anemia. For the study at large: Sorted CD4+ and CD8+ cells gave an average of roughly 3.2 ug of DNA. Study-wide results and caveats: Over 25 CD8+ CDR3 sequences occurred in both the patients and the controls.

Comments on this clonotype: Its target is not known.

Profiling of TCR beta VDJ combinations and CDR3 sequences used genomic DNA as template. TCRdb analysed the reads with MiXCR anew, one entry per CDR3 protein. There are more than 150,000 distinct CDR3 sequences in the sample; around half occur only once, and under 3% lies in the top ten. This CDR3 contains 14 residues. Trimming took 8 bases from V and 6 from J, leaving 17 bases between them. Per the germline V gene, CDR1 is MNHEY and CDR2 is SVGEGT. Sequenced material: sorted CD4+, CD8+, or CD8+CD57+ T cells (not recorded which) from PBMCs. The V and J genes are TRBV6-2 or TRBV6-3 and TRBJ2-1, with a weak D call TRBD2 (5 bases). The TCR originated in a human donor in good health. For the CDR3, the DNA is TGTGCCAGCCAGACGAGCGGTTTGGGCAATGAGCAGTTCTTC. This encodes CASQTSGLGNEQFF.